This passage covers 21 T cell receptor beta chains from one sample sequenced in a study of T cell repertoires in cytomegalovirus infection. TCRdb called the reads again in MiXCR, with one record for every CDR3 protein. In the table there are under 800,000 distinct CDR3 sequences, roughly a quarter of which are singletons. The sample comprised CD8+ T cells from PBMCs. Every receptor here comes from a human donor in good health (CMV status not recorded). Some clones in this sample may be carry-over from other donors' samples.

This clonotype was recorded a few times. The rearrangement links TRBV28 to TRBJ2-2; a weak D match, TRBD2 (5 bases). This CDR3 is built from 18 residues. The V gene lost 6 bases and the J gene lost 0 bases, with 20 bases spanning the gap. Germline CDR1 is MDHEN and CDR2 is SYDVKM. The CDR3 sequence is CASRPLFEGTANTGELFF. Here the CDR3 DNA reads TGTGCCAGCAGGCCCCTTTTTGAGGGCACCGCGAACACCGGGGAGCTGTTTTTT.

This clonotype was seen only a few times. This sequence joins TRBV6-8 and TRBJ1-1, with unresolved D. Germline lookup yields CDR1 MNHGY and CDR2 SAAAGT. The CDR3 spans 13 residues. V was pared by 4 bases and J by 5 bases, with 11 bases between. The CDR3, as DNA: TGTGCCAGCAGTTTTAGATCCCTAACTGAAGCTTTCTTT. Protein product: CASSFRSLTEAFF.

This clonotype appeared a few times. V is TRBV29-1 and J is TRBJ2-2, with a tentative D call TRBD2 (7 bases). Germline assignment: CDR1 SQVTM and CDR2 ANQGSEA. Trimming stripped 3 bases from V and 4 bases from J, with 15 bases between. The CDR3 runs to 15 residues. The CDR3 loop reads CSVDLGGATTGELFF. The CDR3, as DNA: TGCAGCGTTGACTTAGGGGGGGCGACCACCGGGGAGCTGTTTTTT.

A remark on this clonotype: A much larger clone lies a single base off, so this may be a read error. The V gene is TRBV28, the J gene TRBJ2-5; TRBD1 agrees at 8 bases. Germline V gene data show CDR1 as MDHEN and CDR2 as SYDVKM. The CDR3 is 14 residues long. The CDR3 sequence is CASSSQGAWENQYF. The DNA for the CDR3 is TGTGCCAGCAGTTCCCAGGGGGCCTGGGAGAACCAGTACTTC.

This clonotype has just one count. The CDR3, as DNA: TGCGCCAGCAGCCAAAGAGGACAGGGAGGACCTAAAAGTCTTCAGTACTTC. Protein product: CASSQRGQGGPKSLQYF. The V gene is TRBV4-3, the J gene TRBJ2-4, with 8 bases fitting TRBD1. With 2 bases clipped from V and 11 bases from J, the junction kept 17 bases outside the gene matches. Germline V gene lookup returns CDR1 LGHNA and CDR2 YSLEER. CDR3 length: 17 amino acids.

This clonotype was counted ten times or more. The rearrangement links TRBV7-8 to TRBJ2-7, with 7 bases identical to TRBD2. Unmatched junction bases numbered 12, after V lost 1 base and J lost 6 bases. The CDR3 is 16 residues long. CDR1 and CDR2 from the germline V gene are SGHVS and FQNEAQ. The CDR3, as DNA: TGTGCCAGCAGCTTAGACCCTGGGGGGGGGTTCAGCGAGCAGTACGTC. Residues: CASSLDPGGGFSEQYV.

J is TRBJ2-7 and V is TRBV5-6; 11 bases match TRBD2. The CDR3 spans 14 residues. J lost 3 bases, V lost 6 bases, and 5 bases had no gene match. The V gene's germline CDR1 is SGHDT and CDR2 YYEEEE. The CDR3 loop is CASMFGTSGYEQYF. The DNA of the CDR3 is TGTGCCAGCATGTTCGGGACTAGCGGCTACGAGCAGTACTTC.

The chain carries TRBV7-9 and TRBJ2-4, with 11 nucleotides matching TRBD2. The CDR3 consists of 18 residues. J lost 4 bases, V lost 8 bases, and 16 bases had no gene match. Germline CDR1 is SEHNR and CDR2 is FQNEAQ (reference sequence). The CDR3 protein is CASSPPISGGAGKNIQYF. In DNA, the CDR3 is TGTGCCAGCTCACCCCCGATTAGCGGGGGGGCAGGAAAAAACATTCAGTACTTC.

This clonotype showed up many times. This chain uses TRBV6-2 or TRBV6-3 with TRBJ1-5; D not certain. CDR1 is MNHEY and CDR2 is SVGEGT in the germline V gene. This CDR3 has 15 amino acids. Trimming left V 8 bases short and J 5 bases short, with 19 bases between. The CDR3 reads CASGARAELYQPQHF. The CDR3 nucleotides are TGTGCCAGCGGCGCCCGGGCAGAGTTATATCAGCCCCAGCATTTT.

The CDR3 DNA sequence: TGTGCCAGCAGCTCGACAGGGGGGATTCAGGATGAGCAGTTCTTC. Translating it yields CASSSTGGIQDEQFF. The V and J genes are TRBV5-6 and TRBJ2-1; 9 bases are a match to TRBD1. The V gene end was trimmed by 3 bases and the J gene end by 8 bases; junction bases not matched to a gene: 9. The germline V gene has CDR1 SGHDT and CDR2 YYEEEE. This CDR3 has 15 amino acids.

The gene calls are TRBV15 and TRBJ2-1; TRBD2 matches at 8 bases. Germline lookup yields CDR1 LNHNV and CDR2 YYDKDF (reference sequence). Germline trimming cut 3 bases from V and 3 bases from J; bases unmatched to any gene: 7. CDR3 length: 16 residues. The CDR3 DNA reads TGTGCCACCAGCAGTTTAGCGGCGGGGGGCTACAATGAGCAGTTCTTC. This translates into CATSSLAAGGYNEQFF.

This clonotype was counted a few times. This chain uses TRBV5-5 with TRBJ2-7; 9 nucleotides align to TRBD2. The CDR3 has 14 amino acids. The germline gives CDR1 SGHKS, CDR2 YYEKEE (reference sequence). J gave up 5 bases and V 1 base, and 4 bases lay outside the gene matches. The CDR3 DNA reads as TGTGCCAGCAGCTTGTACGCGGGGGGGAACGAGCAGTACTTC. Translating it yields CASSLYAGGNEQYF.

CDR3 DNA sequence: TGTGCTCCGGTGCCGGGACAGGGGGTTTCCAGCCCTGGAAACACCATATATTTT. Translation: CAPVPGQGVSSPGNTIYF. The chain uses TRBV7-4 and TRBJ1-3, with 11 bases that match TRBD1. The CDR3 is 18 amino acids. Per germline, CDR1 SGHVT and CDR2 SQSDAQ.

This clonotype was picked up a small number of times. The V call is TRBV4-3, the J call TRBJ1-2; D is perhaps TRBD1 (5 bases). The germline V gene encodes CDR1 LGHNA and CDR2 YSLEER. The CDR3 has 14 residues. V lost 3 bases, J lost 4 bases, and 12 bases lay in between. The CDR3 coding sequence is TGCGCCAGCAGCCAGGCACTCGGGGGCTATGGCTACACCTTC. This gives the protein CASSQALGGYGYTF.

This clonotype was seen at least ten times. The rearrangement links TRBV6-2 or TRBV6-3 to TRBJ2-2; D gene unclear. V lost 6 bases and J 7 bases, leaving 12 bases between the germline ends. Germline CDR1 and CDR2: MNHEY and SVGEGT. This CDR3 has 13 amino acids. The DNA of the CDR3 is TGTGCCAGCAGCCTTAGGGTGAACGGGGAGCTGTTTTTT. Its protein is CASSLRVNGELFF.

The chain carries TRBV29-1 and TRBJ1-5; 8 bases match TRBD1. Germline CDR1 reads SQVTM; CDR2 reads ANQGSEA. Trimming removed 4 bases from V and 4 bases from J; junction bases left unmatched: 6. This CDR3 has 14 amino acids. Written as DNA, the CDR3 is TGCAGCGTTGGACAGGGGTGGGGGAATCAGCCCCAGCATTTT. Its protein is CSVGQGWGNQPQHF. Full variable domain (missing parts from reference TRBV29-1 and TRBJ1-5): SAVISQKPSRDICQRGTSLTIQCQVDSQVTMMFWYRQQPGQSLTLIATANQGSEATYESGFVIDKFPISRPNLTFSTLTVSNMSPEDSSIYLCSVGQGWGNQPQHFGDGTRLSIL.

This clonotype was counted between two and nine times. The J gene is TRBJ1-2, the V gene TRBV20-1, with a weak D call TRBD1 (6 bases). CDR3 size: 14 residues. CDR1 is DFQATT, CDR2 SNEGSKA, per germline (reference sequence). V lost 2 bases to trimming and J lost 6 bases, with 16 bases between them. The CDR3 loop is CSARTRTAANGYTF. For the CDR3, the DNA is TGCAGTGCTAGAACCCGGACAGCAGCGAATGGCTACACCTTC.

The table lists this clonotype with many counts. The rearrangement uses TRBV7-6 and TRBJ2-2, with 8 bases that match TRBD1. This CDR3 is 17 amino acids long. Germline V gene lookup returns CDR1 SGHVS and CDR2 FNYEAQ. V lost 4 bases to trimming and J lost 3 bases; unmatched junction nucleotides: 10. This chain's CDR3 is CASSSPIQGEDTGELFF. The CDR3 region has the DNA TGTGCCAGCAGCTCTCCGATACAGGGGGAGGACACCGGGGAGCTGTTTTTT.

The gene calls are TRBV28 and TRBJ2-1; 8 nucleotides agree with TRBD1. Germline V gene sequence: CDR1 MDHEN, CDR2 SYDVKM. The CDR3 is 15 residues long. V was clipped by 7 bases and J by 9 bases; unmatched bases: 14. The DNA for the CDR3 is TGTGCCAGCATCCTACGCGGACAGGGAGTAAGTGAGCAGTTCTTC. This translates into CASILRGQGVSEQFF.

In DNA form, the CDR3 reads TGTGCCAGCAGCCCCAGAATTGGGAGCTCTGGAAACACCATATATTTT. It encodes CASSPRIGSSGNTIYF. The V call is TRBV7-8, the J call TRBJ1-3; no definite D call. Germline V gene sequence: CDR1 SGHVS, CDR2 FQNEAQ. Deletions cut 5 bases from V and 0 bases from J, with 14 bases between. The CDR3 contains 16 residues. The whole variable domain, remainder taken from reference TRBV7-8 and TRBJ1-3, is GAGVSQSPRYKVAKRGQDVALRCDPISGHVSLFWYQQALGQGPEFLTYFQNEAQLDKSGLPSDRFFAERPEGSVSTLKIQRTQQEDSAVYLCASSPRIGSSGNTIYFGEGSWLTVV.

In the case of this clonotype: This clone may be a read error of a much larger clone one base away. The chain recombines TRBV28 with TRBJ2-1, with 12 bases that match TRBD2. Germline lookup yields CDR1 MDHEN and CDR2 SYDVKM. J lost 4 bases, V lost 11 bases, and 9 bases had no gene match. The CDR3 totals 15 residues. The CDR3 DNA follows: TGTGCCCACCAGGAGACTAGCGGGGGATACAATGAGCAGTTCTTC. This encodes CAHQETSGGYNEQFF.